The 32 T cell receptor beta chains below all came from one sample that was sequenced in a study of T cell responses to AZD1222 COVID-19 vaccine (dated by TCRdb to about 2021). According to the study, the label for this sample's time point signals: baseline before first vaccination. According to the study, the label for this sample's treatment or condition signals: meningococcal conjugate vaccine given as trial control. The library was generated by the immunoSEQ multiplex PCR assay. In TCRdb, the immuneACCESS table is reduced to in-frame sequences with V and J assigned. These tables do not hold every clone; where another copy was compared, an unresolved V gene accounts for under half, and the others remain unexplained. Recorded for this sample are approximately 190,000 clones; about nine tenths of them occurred a single time. Less than 3% of the sample lies in the top ten. The sequencing used peripheral blood, collected on day 0 of MenACWY control vaccination. The receptor source for this set is an adult in good health.

The genes are TRBV30 and TRBJ2-1; D remains unclear. The germline V and J ends were trimmed by 2 bases and 0 bases, with 8 bases remaining between them. This CDR3 region has 14 residues. Germline V lookup: CDR1 GTSNPN, CDR2 SVGIG (reference sequence). The CDR3 DNA sequence: TGTGCCTGGAGTTACCTGAGCTCCTACAATGAGCAGTTCTTC. Amino acid sequence: CAWSYLSSYNEQFF.

The chain combines TRBV30 with TRBJ1-1, with TRBD1 matching over 12 bases. Germline-derived CDR1 and CDR2 are GTSNPN and SVGIG (reference sequence). The CDR3 runs 19 residues. J lost 5 bases, V lost 1 base, and 17 bases had no gene match. For the CDR3, the DNA is TGTGCCTGGAGTGCTTGGCTAGTTCGGGGACAGGGGGCGGATACTGAAGCTTTCTTT. Translating it yields CAWSAWLVRGQGADTEAFF.

V is TRBV30 and J is TRBJ2-7; a possible D gene is TRBD1 (6 bases). The CDR3 loop spans 13 amino acids. V lost 3 bases and J 6 bases, leaving 15 bases between the germline ends. CDR1 is GTSNPN, CDR2 SVGIG, per germline (reference sequence). The CDR3 reads CAWSRGRGSEQYF. For the CDR3, the DNA is TGTGCCTGGAGCCGAGGCAGGGGAAGCGAGCAGTACTTC.

This sequence joins TRBV6-5 and TRBJ2-5, with TRBD2 matching over 8 bases. CDR3 size: 15 residues. Germline V CDR1 and CDR2: MNHEY, SVGAGI. After removal of 0 bases from V and 3 bases from J, the junction contained 3 bases not matched to a gene. The CDR3 loop is CASSYSSAGEETQYF. CDR3 coding DNA: TGTGCCAGCAGTTACTCGTCAGCGGGGGAAGAGACCCAGTACTTC.

V and J are TRBV2 and TRBJ1-5; 7 nucleotides match TRBD1. The germline gives CDR1 SNHLY, CDR2 FYNNEI. Trimming at V came to 6 bases and at J to 3 bases, leaving 2 bases not matched to a gene. This CDR3 comprises 13 residues. The CDR3 nucleotides are TGTGCCAGCAGCGGGACAGTCAATCAGCCCCAGCATTTT. Translation: CASSGTVNQPQHF.

The chain couples TRBV19 to TRBJ2-7, with TRBD1 matching over 9 bases. This CDR3 is 16 amino acids long. V lost 2 bases, J lost 2 bases, and 7 bases stayed unmatched. Germline assignment: CDR1 LNHDA and CDR2 SQIVND (reference sequence). CDR3: CASSIQGQGYPYEQYF. CDR3 nucleotides: TGTGCCAGTAGTATACAGGGACAGGGATACCCCTACGAGCAGTACTTC.

The chain couples TRBV30 to TRBJ2-3; a possible D gene is TRBD2 (6 bases). Trimming shortened V by 5 bases and J by 4 bases, and 7 bases separated the two germline ends. Germline V gives CDR1 GTSNPN, CDR2 SVGIG (reference sequence). This CDR3 has 11 amino acids. The chain's CDR3 is CAWGGSDTQYF. The CDR3 DNA sequence: TGTGCCTGGGGGGGGTCAGATACGCAGTATTTT.

This clone was observed a few times. The chain's CDR3 is CASSLGLGLGSPLHF. CDR3 nucleotide sequence: TGTGCCAGCAGTTTGGGTTTGGGCTTGGGCTCACCCCTCCACTTT. This chain uses TRBV28 with TRBJ1-6, with unresolved D. Deletions cut 3 bases from V and 10 bases from J, with 16 bases between. This CDR3 is built from 15 residues. The germline V gene encodes CDR1 MDHEN and CDR2 SYDVKM.

V usage is TRBV15 and J usage is TRBJ2-1; 8 nucleotides match TRBD1. There are 15 residues in the CDR3. Germline V gives CDR1 LNHNV, CDR2 YYDKDF (reference sequence). V lost 5 bases to trimming and J lost 2 bases; unmatched junction nucleotides: 5. CDR3 sequence (DNA): TGTGCCACCAGCGCCGACAGGGGAACCTACAATGAGCAGTTCTTC. Translation gives CATSADRGTYNEQFF.

The chain is built from TRBV24-1 and TRBJ2-6, with TRBD2 as a possible D gene (6 bases). The germline gives CDR1 KGHDR, CDR2 SFDVKD. The CDR3 is 14 residues long. The ends were cut back, 5 bases at V and 2 bases at J, with 6 bases in the middle. CDR3 residues: CATSGGAGANVLTF. The CDR3 DNA is TGTGCCACCAGTGGCGGGGCTGGGGCCAACGTCCTGACTTTC.

The gene calls are TRBV29-1 and TRBJ1-4; no firm D call. Germline V lookup: CDR1 SQVTM, CDR2 ANQGSEA. CDR3 length equals 15 residues. Trimming cost V 5 bases and J 4 bases, with 17 bases left between them. CDR3 protein: CSVISRRTHNEKLFF. CDR3 nucleotide sequence: TGCAGCGTTATTTCGCGCAGAACTCATAATGAAAAACTGTTTTTT.

V usage is TRBV5-6 and J usage is TRBJ1-1, with D possibly being TRBD1 (5 bases). The V gene's germline CDR1 is SGHDT and CDR2 YYEEEE. The CDR3 is made up of 13 amino acids. With 2 bases removed from V and 1 base from J, the gap between germline ends came to 6 bases. The CDR3 nucleotides read TGTGCCAGCAGCTTAGGGGCGAACACTGAAGCTTTCTTT. This gives the protein CASSLGANTEAFF.

The chain joins TRBV4-2 to TRBJ2-4; the match to TRBD2 covers 9 bases. The trim removed 0 bases at V and 8 bases at J, leaving 8 bases unmatched. In germline, CDR1 is LGHNA, CDR2 YNFKEQ. This CDR3 has 16 residues. CDR3 region: CASSQDPASGVDIQYF. In DNA form, the CDR3 reads TGTGCCAGCAGCCAAGACCCCGCTAGCGGGGTGGACATTCAGTACTTC.

The chain recombines TRBV6-5 with TRBJ1-1; D uncertain. V lost 0 bases, J lost 0 bases, and 8 bases lay in between. The CDR3 has 15 amino acids. Germline V CDR1 and CDR2: MNHEY, SVGAGI. CDR3 DNA: TGTGCCAGCAGTTACTCGAGTTTGGTGAACACTGAAGCTTTCTTT. It specifies CASSYSSLVNTEAFF.

V is TRBV5-4 and J is TRBJ2-6; 8 nucleotides agree with TRBD1. Per germline, CDR1 SGHNT and CDR2 YYREEE (reference sequence). CDR3 length equals 17 residues. After removal of 2 bases from V and 0 bases from J, the junction contained 4 bases not matched to a gene. The CDR3 loop reads CASSFDRGPSGANVLTF. The CDR3 nucleotides are TGTGCCAGCAGCTTTGACAGGGGACCCTCTGGGGCCAACGTCCTGACTTTC.

V is TRBV27 and J is TRBJ2-7; D perhaps matches TRBD2 (5 bases). The CDR3 sequence is 15 residues long. V shed 5 bases and J shed 5 bases, with 19 bases lying between them. Germline loops: CDR1 MNHEY, CDR2 SMNVEV (reference sequence). CDR3 in amino acids: CASSPLLGLGNEQYF. In DNA, the CDR3 is TGTGCCAGCAGTCCGTTACTAGGTTTAGGAAACGAGCAGTACTTC.

This clone was detected once. J is TRBJ2-3 and V is TRBV11-2; a possible D gene is TRBD1 (6 bases). Per the germline V gene, CDR1 is SGHAT and CDR2 is FQNNGV. This CDR3 is built from 16 residues. V lost 6 bases to trimming and J lost 2 bases, with 18 bases between them. CDR3 sequence reads: CASRSDRIRDTDTQYF. In DNA form, the CDR3 reads TGTGCCAGCAGAAGCGACAGGATAAGGGACACAGATACGCAGTATTTT.

The V and J genes are TRBV18 and TRBJ2-7; TRBD2 aligns across 11 bases. This CDR3 has 15 residues. CDR1 is KGHSH, CDR2 LQKENI, per germline. The V and J ends lost 5 bases and 6 bases, in that order; junction bases with no gene match: 9. The CDR3 DNA reads TGTGCCAGCTCATCAAGGACTAGCGGGTCTTTCGAGCAGTACTTC. Residues: CASSSRTSGSFEQYF.

This sequence joins TRBV19 and TRBJ1-4; no clear D gene. CDR1 LNHDA and CDR2 SQIVND come from the germline V gene (reference sequence). The CDR3 is 14 amino acids. V was cut by 5 bases and J by 0 bases, with 7 bases left in between. CDR3: CASSGLATNEKLFF. For the CDR3, the DNA is TGTGCCAGTAGTGGGTTGGCAACTAATGAAAAACTGTTTTTT.

DNA of the CDR3: TGCGCCAGCAGCTTGGTGGGTAGGGGTGTCACAGATACGCAGTATTTT. Amino acid sequence: CASSLVGRGVTDTQYF. The gene calls are TRBV5-1 and TRBJ2-3; possibly TRBD1 for D (5 bases). Deletions cut 0 bases from V and 2 bases from J, with 13 bases between. CDR1 is SGHRS, CDR2 YFSETQ, per germline. This CDR3 is built from 16 residues.

The chain links TRBV5-1 to TRBJ2-3; the match to TRBD2 covers 7 bases. After removal of 4 bases from V and 2 bases from J, the junction contained 13 bases not matched to a gene. The germline gives CDR1 SGHRS, CDR2 YFSETQ. The CDR3 covers 17 residues. The CDR3, as DNA: TGCGCCAGCAGCCGCGGACTTGGCGGGGGATCCACAGATACGCAGTATTTT. It yields the protein CASSRGLGGGSTDTQYF. Full variable domain (missing parts from reference TRBV5-1 and TRBJ2-3): KAGVTQTPRYLIKTRGQQVTLSCSPISGHRSVSWYQQTPGQGLQFLFEYFSETQRNKGNFPGRFSGRQFSNSRSEMNVSTLELGDSALYLCASSRGLGGGSTDTQYFGPGTRLTVL.

This clone was detected once. V is TRBV20-1 and J is TRBJ2-7; 8 positions match TRBD1. V was pared by 3 bases and J by 3 bases, with 7 bases of the junction left unmatched. The CDR3 sequence is 14 residues long. Germline V gives CDR1 DFQATT, CDR2 SNEGSKA (reference sequence). The CDR3 here is CSASLTGTGYEQYF. The CDR3 nucleotides are TGCAGTGCTAGTCTAACCGGGACAGGCTACGAGCAGTACTTC.

This clone was detected only a few times. V and J are TRBV6-5 and TRBJ1-1; D might be TRBD1 (6 bases). The CDR3 consists of 13 residues. Trimming left V 2 bases short and J 4 bases short, with 8 bases between. Germline V gene data show CDR1 as MNHEY and CDR2 as SVGAGI. CDR3 in amino acids: CASSYGQSTEAFF. The DNA for the CDR3 is TGTGCCAGCAGTTACGGACAGTCCACTGAAGCTTTCTTT.

The chain links TRBV30 to TRBJ1-5, with no clear D. The CDR3 sequence is 15 residues long. V was clipped by 0 bases and J by 1 base, with 10 bases between them. The germline V gene encodes CDR1 GTSNPN and CDR2 SVGIG (reference sequence). The CDR3 nucleotides are TGTGCCTGGAGTGTACCCTGGCAAAGCAATCAGCCCCAGCATTTT. This translates into CAWSVPWQSNQPQHF.

Only one count was recorded for this clone. This chain uses TRBV28 with TRBJ2-3; D may match TRBD1 or TRBD2 (6 bases each). The V and J ends lost 5 bases and 7 bases respectively, with 10 bases between them. The germline V gene has CDR1 MDHEN and CDR2 SYDVKM. This CDR3 contains 12 residues. DNA of the CDR3: TGTGCCAGCAGTGAAGGGGGGCATACGCAGTATTTT. Translation: CASSEGGHTQYF.

V and J are TRBV24-1 and TRBJ2-1; 12 nucleotides agree with TRBD2. The CDR3 covers 17 residues. J lost 6 bases, V lost 3 bases, and 8 bases had no gene match. Germline V lookup: CDR1 KGHDR, CDR2 SFDVKD. The CDR3 coding sequence is TGTGCCACCAGTGATACCACTAGCGGGAGGAGGCGCAATGAGCAGTTCTTC. Its translation: CATSDTTSGRRRNEQFF.

CDR3 DNA sequence: TGCGCCAGCAGCTTGGCCGTGACAGAGAACACCGGGGAGCTGTTTTTT. Encoded protein: CASSLAVTENTGELFF. J is TRBJ2-2 and V is TRBV5-1; D is perhaps TRBD1 (5 bases). Germline V gene sequence: CDR1 SGHRS, CDR2 YFSETQ. Between the trimmed V and J ends, which lost 0 bases and 1 base, there was a span of 10 bases. CDR3 length: 16 amino acids.

This sequence joins TRBV9 and TRBJ1-2; D remains unclear. The CDR3 covers 14 residues. The germline CDR1 and CDR2 sequences are SGDLS and YYNGEE. Trimming shortened V by 0 bases and J by 1 base, and 7 bases separated the two germline ends. For the CDR3, the DNA is TGTGCCAGCAGCGTAGCGGGCGGTAACTATGGCTACACCTTC. Translation gives CASSVAGGNYGYTF.

This chain links TRBV6-6 with TRBJ1-5; D is ambiguous. The CDR3 runs to 14 residues. Per germline, CDR1 MNHNY and CDR2 SVGAGI (reference sequence). Trimming cost V 6 bases and J 7 bases, with 16 bases left between them. DNA for the CDR3: TGTGCCAGCAGGAACGCTCAAAATACCCAGCCCCAGCATTTT. It yields the protein CASRNAQNTQPQHF.

The chain combines TRBV5-4 with TRBJ2-7; 8 bases are shared with TRBD1. With V trimmed by 2 bases and J by 2 bases, 6 bases remained unmatched. Per germline, CDR1 SGHNT and CDR2 YYREEE (reference sequence). The CDR3 has 15 amino acids. In DNA form, the CDR3 reads TGTGCCAGCAGCTTCGGGACAGGCCATACCTACGAGCAGTACTTC. Protein sequence: CASSFGTGHTYEQYF.

The rearrangement links TRBV7-8 to TRBJ2-1, with 10 bases fitting TRBD2. J was trimmed by 4 bases and V by 1 base; bases with no gene match: 7. The CDR3 length is 17 residues. CDR1 SGHVS and CDR2 FQNEAQ come from the germline V gene. The CDR3 nucleotides read TGTGCCAGCAGCTTAGATGGTAAGCGGGAGGGGTACAATGAGCAGTTCTTC. Protein sequence: CASSLDGKREGYNEQFF.

The rearrangement joins TRBV24-1 to TRBJ1-2, with 7 bases identical to TRBD1. This CDR3 region has 15 residues. After removal of 4 bases from V and 2 bases from J, the junction contained 6 bases not matched to a gene. The germline gives CDR1 KGHDR, CDR2 SFDVKD. DNA of the CDR3: TGTGCCACCAGTGACCGGGACAGAGAAAACTATGGCTACACCTTC. It specifies CATSDRDRENYGYTF.